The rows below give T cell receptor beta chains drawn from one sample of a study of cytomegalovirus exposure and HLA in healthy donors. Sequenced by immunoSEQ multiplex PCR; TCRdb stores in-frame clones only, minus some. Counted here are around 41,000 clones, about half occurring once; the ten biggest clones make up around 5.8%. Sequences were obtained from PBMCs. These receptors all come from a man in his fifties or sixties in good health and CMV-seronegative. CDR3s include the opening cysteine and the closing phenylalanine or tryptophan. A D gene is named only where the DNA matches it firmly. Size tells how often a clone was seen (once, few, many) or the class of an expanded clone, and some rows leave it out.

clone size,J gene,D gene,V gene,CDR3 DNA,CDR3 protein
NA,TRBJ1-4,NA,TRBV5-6,TGTGCCAGCAGCTTGGGACAGAGTAATGAAAAACTGTTTTTT,CASSLGQSNEKLFF
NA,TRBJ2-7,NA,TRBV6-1,TGTGCCAGCAGCGGACAAAGCTCCTACGAGCAGTACTTC,CASSGQSSYEQYF
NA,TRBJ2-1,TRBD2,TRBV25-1,TGTGCCAGCAGGGGACTAGGGCCGAACAATGAGCAGTTCTTC,CASRGLGPNNEQFF
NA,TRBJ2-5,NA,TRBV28,TGTGCCAGCAGCTTTTCAGGGGTTAGGTCCCAGTACTTC,CASSFSGVRSQYF
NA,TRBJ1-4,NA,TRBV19,TGTGCCAGTGCCGTGACGGGGGGGGAAAAACTGTTTTTT,CASAVTGGEKLFF
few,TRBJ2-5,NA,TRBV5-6,TGTGCCAGCAGCTTAAGGGCCGGGGAAGAGACCCAGTACTTC,CASSLRAGEETQYF
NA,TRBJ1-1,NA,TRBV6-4,TGTGCCAGCAGTGTGGAGGGAGGGAACCCTGAAGCTTTCTTT,CASSVEGGNPEAFF
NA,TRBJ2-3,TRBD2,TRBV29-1,TGCAGCGTTGAGAGGACTAGCGGGGGAGGGTGGACTAGCACAGATACGCAGTATTTT,CSVERTSGGGWTSTDTQYF
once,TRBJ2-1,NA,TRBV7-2,TGTGCCAGCAGCTTAGTGGCCAATGAGCAGTTCTTC,CASSLVANEQFF
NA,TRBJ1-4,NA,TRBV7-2,TGTGCCAGCACTGGGGGGATCTCTAATGAAAAACTGTTTTTT,CASTGGISNEKLFF
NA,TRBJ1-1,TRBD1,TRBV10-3,TGTGCCATCAGTGGGAACAGGGGAGTGAACACTGAAGCTTTCTTT,CAISGNRGVNTEAFF
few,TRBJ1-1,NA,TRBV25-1,TGTGCCAGCAGTGAAGGGGGCAGGGGTTGGACTGAAGCTTTCTTT,CASSEGGRGWTEAFF
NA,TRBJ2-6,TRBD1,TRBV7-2,TGTGCCAGCGGAGGCGACAGGGGGCAGAGGGCCAACGTCCTGACTTTC,CASGGDRGQRANVLTF
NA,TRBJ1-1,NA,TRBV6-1,TGTGCCAGCAGTTCCACAAGGAACACTGAAGCTTTCTTT,CASSSTRNTEAFF
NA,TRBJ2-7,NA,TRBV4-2,TGTGCCAGCAGCCAGGTTCTAGCGAGGTCCTCCTACGAGCAGTACTTC,CASSQVLARSSYEQYF
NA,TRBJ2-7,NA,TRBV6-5,TGTGCCAGCAGTTACTCGGCAGGGGGGCTATTTGAGCAGTACTTC,CASSYSAGGLFEQYF
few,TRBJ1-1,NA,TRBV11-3,TGTGCCAGCAGCAACAGGGACACTGAAGCTTTCTTT,CASSNRDTEAFF
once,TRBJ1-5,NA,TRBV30,TGTGCCTGGAGCCTGCAGACAGGCCGTAGCAATCAGCCCCAGCATTTT,CAWSLQTGRSNQPQHF
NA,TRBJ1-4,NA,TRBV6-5,TGTGCCAGCAGTTGGGAGGGAAGCGGGGAAAAACTGTTTTTT,CASSWEGSGEKLFF
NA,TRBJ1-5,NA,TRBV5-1,TGCGCCAGCAGCTTGGATCAGGATCAGCCCCAGCATTTT,CASSLDQDQPQHF
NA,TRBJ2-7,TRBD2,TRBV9,TGTGCCAGCAGCGCTGGACTAGCGGGCCTCTACGAGCAGTACTTC,CASSAGLAGLYEQYF
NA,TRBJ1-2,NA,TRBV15,TGTGCCACCAGCACCCCACAGGGTTTCGAGAAAGGCTACACCTTC,CATSTPQGFEKGYTF